These 24 T cell receptor beta chains share one sample of origin, sequenced in a study of cytomegalovirus exposure and HLA in healthy donors. The PCR was carried out with 60 Vbeta primers and 13 Jbeta primers. Data came from immunoSEQ multiplex PCR; TCRdb stores just in-frame clones and leaves some out. This sample has over 100,000 clones, with 75% to 80% found just once. Specimen: PBMCs. All receptors come from a male donor in good health and CMV-seronegative.

This sequence joins TRBV4-3 and TRBJ2-4; 8 positions match TRBD2. CDR1 is LGHNA, CDR2 YSLEER, per germline. The V segment lost 0 bases and the J segment 8 bases; nucleotides outside the gene matches: 12. The CDR3 sequence is 17 residues long. The DNA of the CDR3 is TGCGCCAGCAGCCAAGAAGCGGGGGCCCCTCCCGGGGACATTCAGTACTTC. This sequence encodes CASSQEAGAPPGDIQYF.

The rearrangement links TRBV5-8 to TRBJ2-5; possible D gene TRBD1, 6 bases. The CDR3 runs 14 residues. CDR1 SGHTS and CDR2 YDEGEE come from the germline V gene. V was cut by 4 bases and J by 6 bases, with 16 bases left in between. The CDR3 DNA reads TGTGCCAGCAGCCCGCGGACAGAGGACAAGACCCAGTACTTC. Translation gives CASSPRTEDKTQYF.

Only one count was recorded for this clone. CDR3 in amino acids: CASSSPGRQGARYEQFF. The CDR3 DNA follows: TGTGCCAGCAGCTCCCCAGGGAGACAGGGGGCGCGCTATGAGCAGTTCTTC. This sequence joins TRBV7-2 and TRBJ2-1, with 10 bases aligning to TRBD1. V gave up 4 bases and J gave up 8 bases; unmatched junction bases: 14. Per the germline V gene, CDR1 is SGHTA and CDR2 is FQGNSA. The length of the CDR3 is 17 residues. Based on the CDR3 plus reference TRBV7-2 and TRBJ2-1, the full variable domain is GAGVSQSPSNKVTEKGKDVELRCDPISGHTALYWYRQSLGQGLEFLIYFQGNSAPDKSGLPSDRFSAERTGGSVSTLTIQRTQQEDSAVYLCASSSPGRQGARYEQFFGPGTRLTVL.

V usage is TRBV9 and J usage is TRBJ2-5; 7 bases agree with TRBD2. CDR1 is SGDLS and CDR2 is YYNGEE in the germline V gene. V shed 4 bases and J 5 bases; nucleotides not matched to a gene: 11. The CDR3 extends over 15 amino acids. CDR3 coding DNA: TGTGCCAGCAGCCCCCGGGACTACCAAGGGGAGACCCAGTACTTC. Amino acids: CASSPRDYQGETQYF.

This chain uses TRBV28 with TRBJ2-7; 11 nucleotides match TRBD1. V was clipped by 3 bases and J by 2 bases; unmatched bases: 3. Germline V lookup: CDR1 MDHEN, CDR2 SYDVKM. The CDR3 is 15 amino acids. CDR3 coding DNA: TGTGCCAGCAGTTTGGGGACAGGGGGTCCCTACGAGCAGTACTTC. It codes for CASSLGTGGPYEQYF.

The chain uses TRBV25-1 and TRBJ2-1, with D perhaps matching TRBD2 (6 bases). The CDR3 spans 15 residues. V was shortened by 5 bases and J by 0 bases, with 11 bases between the two germline ends. Germline CDR1 MGHDK, CDR2 SYGVNS. The CDR3 sequence is CASSFSGSSYNEQFF. DNA for the CDR3: TGTGCCAGCAGTTTTTCCGGGAGCTCCTACAATGAGCAGTTCTTC.

The gene calls are TRBV5-1 and TRBJ1-6, with 10 bases aligning to TRBD1. This CDR3 has 14 residues. V dropped 5 bases and J dropped 8; count of bases not matched to a gene: 4. The germline V gene has CDR1 SGHRS and CDR2 YFSETQ. The CDR3 protein is CASRKDRGDSPLHF. CDR3 sequence (DNA): TGCGCCAGCAGAAAGGACAGGGGGGATTCACCCCTCCACTTT.

This chain joins TRBV5-4 and TRBJ2-2, with D maybe TRBD2 (7 bases). V shed 0 bases and J shed 3 bases, with 15 bases lying between them. The CDR3 has 17 residues. Germline loops: CDR1 SGHNT, CDR2 YYREEE (reference sequence). Written as DNA, the CDR3 is TGTGCCAGCAGCTTGGTGCCAGCGGGGACACACACCGGGGAGCTGTTTTTT. It yields the protein CASSLVPAGTHTGELFF.

This clone appeared once. The genes are TRBV9 and TRBJ2-3; tentatively, D is TRBD2 (6 bases). Germline CDR1 and CDR2: SGDLS and YYNGEE. With 0 bases removed from V and 4 bases from J, the gap between germline ends came to 12 bases. The CDR3 sequence is 15 residues long. DNA for the CDR3: TGTGCCAGCAGCGTAGGGAGGGAGGACTCAGATACGCAGTATTTT. It encodes CASSVGREDSDTQYF.

This chain connects TRBV6-1 to TRBJ1-2; tentatively, D is TRBD1 (5 bases). The CDR3 consists of 12 residues. V dropped 8 bases and J dropped 5 bases, with 12 bases sitting between them. CDR1 is MNHNS, CDR2 SASEGT, per germline. This CDR3 reads CASQVGLYGYTF. As DNA, the CDR3 is TGTGCCAGCCAGGTGGGGCTGTATGGCTACACCTTC.

The V call is TRBV7-9, the J call TRBJ2-1, with 7 bases lining up with TRBD1. The germline gives CDR1 SEHNR, CDR2 FQNEAQ (reference sequence). The CDR3 contains 14 residues. Trimming took 4 bases from V and 7 from J; bases not matched to a gene: 7. The chain's CDR3 is CASSYTGTANEQFF. In DNA, the CDR3 is TGTGCCAGCAGCTACACCGGGACAGCGAATGAGCAGTTCTTC.

The chain combines TRBV6-5 with TRBJ2-3, with a possible D match to TRBD2 (5 bases). This CDR3 comprises 14 residues. Germline V lookup: CDR1 MNHEY, CDR2 SVGAGI. Deletions cut 7 bases from V and 4 bases from J, with 15 bases between. DNA of the CDR3: TGTGCCAGCAACGGGATTGAGGGTTCAGATACGCAGTATTTT. Its translation: CASNGIEGSDTQYF.

The chain links TRBV5-4 to TRBJ2-3; D not resolved. The CDR3 covers 13 residues. Germline values: CDR1 SGHNT, CDR2 YYREEE (reference sequence). V was pared by 4 bases and J by 4 bases, with 10 bases between. Written as DNA, the CDR3 is TGTGCCAGCAGCCTGAGTAATTCAGATACGCAGTATTTT. Amino acids: CASSLSNSDTQYF. Supplemented by reference TRBV5-4 and TRBJ2-3, the full variable domain reads ETGVTQSPTHLIKTRGQQVTLRCSSQSGHNTVSWYQQALGQGPQFIFQYYREEENGRGNFPPRFSGLQFPNYSSELNVNALELDDSALYLCASSLSNSDTQYFGPGTRLTVL.

The V gene is TRBV11-2, the J gene TRBJ1-2, with 8 bases fitting TRBD1. The length of the CDR3 is 13 residues. Per the germline V gene, CDR1 is SGHAT and CDR2 is FQNNGV. The V segment lost 5 bases and the J segment 8 bases; nucleotides outside the gene matches: 7. The DNA of the CDR3 is TGTGCCAGCAGCACCCGGACAGGGCTAGGCTACACCTTC. Translating gives CASSTRTGLGYTF.

The chain is built from TRBV4-2 and TRBJ2-4; 7 nucleotides agree with TRBD1. This CDR3 is 14 amino acids long. V lost 5 bases and J lost 3; bases outside the gene matches: 4. CDR1 LGHNA and CDR2 YNFKEQ come from the germline V gene. CDR3 DNA: TGTGCCAGCAGCGCCCGGGACAGCAAAAACATTCAGTACTTC. The encoded protein is CASSARDSKNIQYF.

CDR3 amino acids: CASSLRQGTNEKLFF. CDR3 DNA sequence: TGTGCCAGCAGCTTAAGACAGGGAACTAATGAAAAACTGTTTTTT. The V and J genes are TRBV9 and TRBJ1-4; TRBD1 matches 7 bases. Germline-derived CDR1 and CDR2 are SGDLS and YYNGEE. The CDR3 length is 15 residues. After removal of 4 bases from V and 1 base from J, the junction contained 4 bases not matched to a gene.

This chain connects TRBV7-2 to TRBJ2-1; 11 nucleotides align to TRBD2. The CDR3 runs 15 residues. V lost 5 bases to trimming and J lost 7 bases; unmatched junction nucleotides: 7. Per the germline V gene, CDR1 is SGHTA and CDR2 is FQGNSA. CDR3 sequence: CASSVRLAGRNEQFF. CDR3 bases: TGTGCCAGCAGCGTAAGACTAGCGGGGAGAAATGAGCAGTTCTTC.

The chain uses TRBV18 and TRBJ2-7, with a tentative D call TRBD1 (6 bases). Trimming pared 5 bases from V and 6 bases from J, leaving 14 bases between. Germline CDR1 reads KGHSH; CDR2 reads LQKENI. CDR3 length: 13 residues. The CDR3 coding sequence is TGTGCCAGCTCAGCTCAAACAGGGCCCGAGCAGTACTTC. Translating it yields CASSAQTGPEQYF.

With respect to this clone: The junction and the germline gene differ at one end; a read error may be behind it. The rearrangement uses TRBV5-1 and TRBJ1-3; TRBD1 might be the D (6 bases). The CDR3 has 16 amino acids. CDR1 and CDR2 (germline): SGHRS, YFSETQ. Here the CDR3 DNA reads TGCGCCAGCAACTTGGGGGGCCCCCTCTCTGGAAACACCATATATTTT. This gives the protein CASNLGGPLSGNTIYF. Full variable domain (rest looked up from reference TRBV5-1 and TRBJ1-3): KAGVTQTPRYLIKTRGQQVTLSCSPISGHRSVSWYQQTPGQGLQFLFEYFSETQRNKGNFPGRFSGRQFSNSRSEMNVSTLELGDSALYLCASNLGGPLSGNTIYFGEGSWLTVV.

The CDR3 here is CASSLVDNAEQYF. The CDR3 nucleotides read TGTGCCAGCAGCTTAGTGGACAACGCCGAGCAGTACTTC. This chain joins TRBV7-9 and TRBJ2-7; TRBD1 is a possible D gene (5 bases). Germline V gene lookup returns CDR1 SEHNR and CDR2 FQNEAQ (reference sequence). This CDR3 is 13 amino acids long. V shed 1 base and J shed 6 bases, with 10 bases lying between them.

This chain uses TRBV15 with TRBJ1-2; D is undetermined. The CDR3 runs 14 residues. V was clipped by 1 base and J by 5 bases, with 11 bases between them. Germline V gene sequence: CDR1 LNHNV, CDR2 YYDKDF (reference sequence). CDR3 bases: TGTGCCACCAGCAGAGCACGCGTTGGTTATGGCTACACCTTC. It translates to CATSRARVGYGYTF.

The V call is TRBV6-6, the J call TRBJ2-7, with 11 bases aligning to TRBD1. Trimming cost V 3 bases and J 2 bases; bases outside gene matches: 6. Germline CDR1 is MNHNY and CDR2 is SVGAGI (reference sequence). The length of the CDR3 is 16 residues. CDR3 nucleotides: TGTGCCAGCAGTTATTGGGACAGGGGGTTTCCCTACGAGCAGTACTTC. This encodes CASSYWDRGFPYEQYF.

This clone was seen a handful of times. The V call is TRBV7-9, the J call TRBJ1-5; D uncertain. CDR3 size: 14 residues. V lost 3 bases and J 4 bases, leaving 10 bases between the germline ends. In germline, CDR1 is SEHNR, CDR2 FQNEAQ (reference sequence). The CDR3 here is CASSLGTANQPQHF. The CDR3 coding sequence is TGTGCCAGCAGCTTGGGTACAGCAAATCAGCCCCAGCATTTT.

This chain joins TRBV9 and TRBJ2-7; 7 positions match TRBD2. The CDR3 covers 15 residues. V lost 4 bases, J lost 2 bases, and 9 bases stayed unmatched. The germline V gene has CDR1 SGDLS and CDR2 YYNGEE. CDR3 nucleotide sequence: TGTGCCAGCAGCCCCCTTCCGGGACTAACCTACGAGCAGTACTTC. Protein: CASSPLPGLTYEQYF.